A single TCR beta chain is shown here with its context. The data derive from a study of CD8 T cells in Susac syndrome. When the RNA was reverse transcribed, random hexamers were used with an input of roughly 0.45 to 1 ug. TCRdb ran MiXCR on the immunoSEQ multiplex PCR reads and lists one entry per CDR3 protein. The sample consists of tens of thousands of distinct CDR3 sequences, approximately 96% of them appearing once. Germline CDR1 reads MGHRA; CDR2 reads YSYEKL. This CDR3 spans 15 amino acids. The V segment lost 2 bases and the J segment 3 bases; nucleotides outside the gene matches: 3. The sequence was collected from a human donor with multiple sclerosis. The specimen was CD8+ T cells from PBMCs. The rearrangement joins TRBV4-1 to TRBJ2-7; 11 bases line up with TRBD1. The CDR3 region is CASSQWTGGLYEQYF. CDR3 DNA sequence: TGCGCCAGCAGCCAATGGACAGGGGGCCTCTACGAGCAGTACTTC.